Listed here is a single T cell receptor beta chain. Its matching antigen is unknown. The sample comes from a study of T cell responses to AZD1222 COVID-19 vaccine. Across the whole study: The analysis combined second doses at about 4 or about 12 weeks. Study observations and caveats: With dominance at 160-218 and 743-854, vaccine-associated CD4 TCRs spanned spike. It was only a handful of AZD1222 recipients who were seropositive at baseline.

From germline, CDR1 is LNHDA and CDR2 SQIVND (reference sequence). CDR3 length: 15 amino acids. Trimming took off 3 bases at V and 3 bases at J, with 12 bases between the two ends. TCRdb's copy holds only in-frame clones and misses some; the assay was immunoSEQ multiplex PCR. The sample contains roughly 180,000 clones, approximately 91% of which appear only once. The sample was peripheral blood, taken on day 0 of AZD1222 vaccination. The receptor comes from an adult in good health. The genes are TRBV19 and TRBJ2-1; tentative D call: TRBD2 (6 bases). The CDR3 DNA sequence: TGTGCCAGTAGTATTAAGGCGGGGTACTACAATGAGCAGTTCTTC. Protein sequence: CASSIKAGYYNEQFF.